A single sample gave rise to the 24 T cell receptor beta chains below, sequenced in a study of shared clonotypes between healthy human individuals. Here immunoSEQ multiplex PCR was the method, and the copy in TCRdb shows in-frame clones only, minus some. Here the sample spans about 2.5 million clones, under 95% being singletons. Source material: naive CD4+ T cells from PBMCs. Subset specified: CD45RA+ positively selected. The receptor source for this set is a man younger than 35 in good health. Some clones in this sample may be carry-over from other donors' samples.

This rearrangement joins TRBV15 to TRBJ2-5; 11 positions match TRBD2. CDR3 size: 18 residues. CDR1 and CDR2 from the germline V gene are LNHNV and YYDKDF (reference sequence). Trimming removed 1 base from V and 4 bases from J; junction bases left unmatched: 11. The CDR3 protein is CATSRGSVPSGRTETQYF. The CDR3 DNA sequence: TGTGCCACCAGCAGAGGTTCGGTTCCTAGCGGGAGGACAGAGACCCAGTACTTC.

The gene calls are TRBV5-2 and TRBJ1-4; TRBD1 is taken as the D call from the table, unchecked against the DNA. TRBV5-2 is shown as a pseudogene. The CDR3 length is 17 residues. The CDR3 DNA reads as TGTGCCAGCAGCCAAGGTTCAGGTCGGACAACTAATGAAAAACTGTTTTTT. This gives the protein CASSQGSGRTTNEKLFF.

This clone was counted between two and nine times. The chain employs TRBV4-2 and TRBJ1-4; D gene uncertain. Germline V gene lookup returns CDR1 LGHNA and CDR2 YNFKEQ. Between the trimmed V and J ends, which lost 3 bases and 7 bases, there was a span of 12 bases. The CDR3 runs 14 residues. CDR3 in DNA: TGTGCCAGCAGCCACCCCCCCCGAAGTGAAAAACTGTTTTTT. Translated: CASSHPPRSEKLFF.

The chain couples TRBV28 to TRBJ2-7; D gene unclear. This CDR3 has 15 residues. Trimming removed 3 bases at V and 2 bases at J, with 14 bases between. Germline V gene sequence: CDR1 MDHEN, CDR2 SYDVKM. CDR3 sequence: CASSFWRKATYEQYF. The CDR3 DNA is TGTGCCAGCAGTTTTTGGCGGAAGGCTACCTACGAGCAGTACTTC.

This sequence joins TRBV25-1 and TRBJ2-3; D tentatively reads TRBD1 or TRBD2 (6 bases each). The CDR3 covers 16 residues. Trimming pared 5 bases from V and 0 bases from J, leaving 15 bases between. Germline CDR1 is MGHDK and CDR2 is SYGVNS. The DNA for the CDR3 is TGTGCCAGCAGTCCCCGACAGGAGGGGAGCACAGATACGCAGTATTTT. Translating it yields CASSPRQEGSTDTQYF.

The CDR3 DNA reads as TGTGCCATCGCCCCGGAATACAATGAGCAGTTCTTC. Its translation: CAIAPEYNEQFF. V gene TRBV10-3 combines with J gene TRBJ2-1, with D hard to call. Trimming took off 8 bases at V and 4 bases at J, with 9 bases between the two ends. Germline V gene sequence: CDR1 ENHRY, CDR2 SYGVKD. The CDR3 sequence is 12 residues long.

This chain connects TRBV4-1 to TRBJ2-1, with D possibly TRBD1 on 5 matching bases. The V gene's germline CDR1 is MGHRA and CDR2 YSYEKL. The CDR3 has 17 residues. Deletions cut 1 base from V and 4 bases from J, with 17 bases between. The CDR3 reads CASSQGAGSVLYNEQFF. CDR3 nucleotides: TGCGCCAGCAGCCAAGGAGCAGGGTCCGTCCTTTACAATGAGCAGTTCTTC.

In regard to this clone: Distinct nucleotide sequences in the sample also encode this CDR3. The chain employs TRBV28 and TRBJ1-1; no clear D. Deletions cut 4 bases from V and 5 bases from J, with 5 bases between. CDR3 length: 11 residues. Germline V gene data show CDR1 as MDHEN and CDR2 as SYDVKM. The CDR3 reads CASSSGTEAFF. In DNA, the CDR3 is TGTGCCAGCAGTTCCGGGACTGAAGCTTTCTTT.

CDR3 DNA: TGTGCCAGCGGTAGACCTGAGAGCTGGGATGGAGGCTACACCTTC. It specifies CASGRPESWDGGYTF. The genes are TRBV28 and TRBJ1-2; D remains ambiguous. Germline V gives CDR1 MDHEN, CDR2 SYDVKM. The length of the CDR3 is 15 residues. V lost 8 bases and J lost 8, with 24 bases in between.

J is TRBJ1-3 and V is TRBV6-6; 9 bases are shared with TRBD1. The junction had 8 bases not matched to a gene; V was cut back by 8 bases and J by 3 bases. Germline-derived CDR1 and CDR2 are MNHNY and SVGAGI (reference sequence). The CDR3 runs to 15 residues. The CDR3 reads CASLHGTGNGNTIYF. The CDR3 DNA reads as TGTGCCAGCCTACACGGGACAGGGAATGGAAACACCATATATTTT.

The V gene is TRBV9, the J gene TRBJ2-7, with unresolved D. In germline, CDR1 is SGDLS, CDR2 YYNGEE. The ends were cut back, 0 bases at V and 2 bases at J, with 12 bases in the middle. The CDR3 covers 15 residues. The CDR3 DNA follows: TGTGCCAGCAGCGTAGAGTCCCGCCCAACCTACGAGCAGTACTTC. It yields the protein CASSVESRPTYEQYF.

The chain couples TRBV5-4 to TRBJ2-2; unclear D gene. V was cut by 3 bases and J by 3 bases, with 15 bases left in between. The CDR3 contains 16 residues. Germline assignment: CDR1 SGHNT and CDR2 YYREEE (reference sequence). The CDR3 loop reads CASSSPVAADTGELFF. CDR3 bases: TGTGCCAGCAGCTCCCCGGTGGCCGCGGACACCGGGGAGCTGTTTTTT.

This sequence joins TRBV6-6 and TRBJ1-1; 8 bases agree with TRBD1. This CDR3 spans 15 amino acids. Germline-derived CDR1 and CDR2 are MNHNY and SVGAGI (reference sequence). V was pared by 6 bases and J by 4 bases, with 10 bases of the junction left unmatched. The CDR3 loop reads CASSLNQGASTEAFF. CDR3 nucleotides: TGTGCCAGCAGCCTAAACCAGGGGGCGTCCACTGAAGCTTTCTTT.

The chain employs TRBV18 and TRBJ1-5; the match to TRBD1 covers 8 bases. The CDR3 is 15 residues long. Germline-derived CDR1 and CDR2 are KGHSH and LQKENI. With 5 bases clipped from V and 7 bases from J, the junction kept 10 bases outside the gene matches. CDR3 in amino acids: CASSDGQGGLQPQHF. The CDR3 nucleotides read TGTGCCAGCTCAGATGGACAGGGAGGGTTACAGCCCCAGCATTTT.

The CDR3 DNA reads TGTGCCAGCAGTAGAGGAGGGACTGCCTACGAGCAGTACTTC. The encoded protein is CASSRGGTAYEQYF. The chain has TRBV27 and TRBJ2-7; D might be TRBD2 (6 bases). Trimming stripped 5 bases from V and 2 bases from J, with 13 bases between. CDR1 is MNHEY, CDR2 SMNVEV, per germline (reference sequence). The CDR3 sequence is 14 residues long.

Here the CDR3 DNA reads TGTGCCAGCAGTTTGTTAGGACTGGGACCCAGGGGGAGGACTGAAGCTTTCTTT. This sequence encodes CASSLLGLGPRGRTEAFF. This chain joins TRBV28 and TRBJ1-1, with TRBD1 matching over 7 bases. Losses at the gene ends were 3 bases for V and 5 bases for J; bases not matched to a gene: 18. Germline assignment: CDR1 MDHEN and CDR2 SYDVKM. The CDR3 contains 18 residues.

V gene TRBV18 combines with J gene TRBJ1-5, with TRBD1 identical over 9 bases. J gave up 2 bases and V 4 bases, and 6 bases lay outside the gene matches. The germline V gene encodes CDR1 KGHSH and CDR2 LQKENI. The CDR3 is made up of 16 amino acids. CDR3 DNA: TGTGCCAGCTCACGGACAGGGGTCCAGGGCAATCAGCCCCAGCATTTT. It encodes CASSRTGVQGNQPQHF.

This chain uses TRBV30 with TRBJ2-7; 8 bases are shared with TRBD2. The CDR3 spans 12 residues. V gave up 8 bases and J gave up 1 base; unmatched junction bases: 4. CDR1 is GTSNPN, CDR2 SVGIG, per germline (reference sequence). CDR3: CAGAGASYEQYF. As DNA, the CDR3 is TGTGCCGGAGCGGGAGCGTCCTACGAGCAGTACTTC.

The gene calls are TRBV7-9 and TRBJ2-6, with 8 nucleotides matching TRBD2. Germline values: CDR1 SEHNR, CDR2 FQNEAQ (reference sequence). The CDR3 loop spans 15 amino acids. The junction had 1 base not matched to a gene; V was cut back by 4 bases and J by 2 bases. Here the CDR3 DNA reads TGTGCCAGCAGCTCCGGGAGGGCTGGGGCCAACGTCCTGACTTTC. This gives the protein CASSSGRAGANVLTF.

The chain couples TRBV7-6 to TRBJ2-7; 14 bases are a match to TRBD2. The CDR3 loop spans 16 amino acids. CDR1 is SGHVS and CDR2 is FNYEAQ in the germline V gene. The ends lost 4 bases at V and 6 bases at J; junction bases unmatched: 8. In DNA form, the CDR3 reads TGTGCCAGCAGCTCCGTGGGACTAGCGGGAGTTCTCGAGCAGTACTTC. It encodes CASSSVGLAGVLEQYF.

The chain employs TRBV28 and TRBJ2-1; D assignment may be TRBD1 or TRBD2 (6 bases each). The V gene lost 2 bases and the J gene lost 14 bases, with 31 bases spanning the gap. From germline, CDR1 is MDHEN and CDR2 SYDVKM. The CDR3 has 18 amino acids. The CDR3 spells CASSLIVGGTETMRGEFF. The CDR3 bases are TGTGCCAGCAGTTTAATCGTAGGCGGGACGGAAACAATGAGGGGGGAGTTCTTC.

The V and J genes are TRBV2 and TRBJ2-2; D is undetermined. V gave up 5 bases and J gave up 6 bases, with 10 bases separating them. There are 13 residues in the CDR3. CDR1 and CDR2 (germline): SNHLY, FYNNEI. CDR3 nucleotides: TGTGCCAGCAGTCGATCGGGTCCCGGGGAGCTGTTTTTT. It encodes CASSRSGPGELFF. Drawing the rest from reference TRBV2 and TRBJ2-2, the complete variable domain is EPEVTQTPSHQVTQMGQEVILRCVPISNHLYFYWYRQILGQKVEFLVSFYNNEISEKSEIFDDQFSVERPDGSNFTLKIRSTKLEDSAMYFCASSRSGPGELFFGEGSRLTVL.

Worth noting for this clone: At the DNA level, this CDR3 is encoded by other sequences in the same sample as well. This chain joins TRBV28 and TRBJ2-3; D not certain. There are 12 residues in the CDR3. Germline V gives CDR1 MDHEN, CDR2 SYDVKM. V was shortened by 6 bases and J by 3 bases, with 7 bases between the two germline ends. CDR3 protein: CASSLNTDTQYF. The CDR3 coding sequence is TGTGCCAGCAGCCTTAATACAGATACGCAGTATTTT.

The chain carries TRBV28 and TRBJ1-5; no clear D gene. The CDR3 extends over 18 amino acids. Deletions cut 6 bases from V and 0 bases from J, with 21 bases between. Per the germline V gene, CDR1 is MDHEN and CDR2 is SYDVKM. CDR3 DNA sequence: TGTGCCAGCAGGACCCGGGAACCCTTCTTTAATAGCAATCAGCCCCAGCATTTT. This gives the protein CASRTREPFFNSNQPQHF.